This TCR beta chain emerged from a study of T cell changes during pregnancy in multiple sclerosis. Deletions cut 1 base from V and 0 bases from J, with 10 bases between. The CDR3 runs to 16 residues. CDR1 is MGHRA, CDR2 YSYEKL, per germline. Profiling relied on immunoSEQ multiplex PCR, and the TCRdb table lists in-frame clones only, not all of them. The data show about 62,000 clones, 80% to 90% seen once. This TCR derives from a female donor with multiple sclerosis, enrolled in a pregnancy study. The chain has TRBV4-1 and TRBJ1-3; D is unresolved. The material sequenced was peripheral blood, taken in the first trimester of pregnancy. This CDR3 reads CASSQGVQASGNTIYF. The CDR3 DNA is TGCGCCAGCAGCCAAGGGGTGCAGGCCTCTGGAAACACCATATATTTT.